This T cell receptor beta chain originates from a study of cytomegalovirus exposure and HLA in healthy donors. Study background: Sequencing of roughly 180 million T cells in an earlier analysis found around 120 million unique TCR beta sequences.

Germline V gene data show CDR1 as SGHTA and CDR2 as FQGNSA. The length of the CDR3 is 17 residues. V gave up 5 bases and J gave up 5 bases; unmatched junction bases: 15. A multiplex PCR was run with 60 Vbeta primers and 13 Jbeta primers. Study processing details: An analysis that came later counted roughly 80 million unique TCR beta chains, some 11 million shared. Generated by immunoSEQ multiplex PCR, the TCRdb table keeps only in-frame clones and is missing some. From that table come the V and J calls and clone size; the DNA was used to work out D and trimming. The data contain some 170,000 clones, 81% of them singletons. A word on this clone: Its cognate antigen is unknown.

Study-wide findings and caveats: Later analysis demonstrated an association between a missense DCLRE1C variant and TCR beta V- and J-gene trimming. Most TCR sequences were rare, but some public TCRs occurred in many donors.

V usage is TRBV7-2 and J usage is TRBJ2-3, with TRBD2 identical over 8 bases. The source of this sequence is a woman in her 30s in good health and CMV-seronegative. The source material was PBMCs. This chain's CDR3 is CASSPRGRGGRVDTQYF. The CDR3 region has the DNA TGTGCCAGCAGCCCCCGGGGCCGCGGGGGGAGGGTAGATACGCAGTATTTT.